This TCR beta chain is drawn from a study of T cells in Graves' hyperthyroidism and ophthalmopathy. Regions amplified from RNA transcripts were the TCR beta CDR3 regions. The primer set for the first-round RT-PCR of the TCR CDR3 was HTBI. TCRdb reprocessed the multiplex PCR reads with MiXCR, giving one entry per CDR3 protein. This sample has around 350,000 distinct CDR3 sequences; 19% occur once, and the top ten carry 3% to 4.5%. Newly diagnosed hyperthyroidism, duration under 2 months, in patients aged 18 to 65. Lactation, pregnancy, other autoimmune disease or uncontrolled infection led to exclusion of patients. V was trimmed by 8 bases and J by 4 bases, leaving 5 bases between them. Germline lookup yields CDR1 MNHNS and CDR2 SASEGT. The CDR3 length is 10 residues.

The gene calls are TRBV6-1 and TRBJ1-2; no firm D call. The clonotype originates from a woman under 30 with Graves' hyperthyroidism. Sequencing input: blood. CDR3 coding DNA: TGTGCCAGCGCCCTCTATGGCTACACCTTC. Protein: CASALYGYTF.